The present TCR beta chain was sequenced within a study of human T cells and chemical hapten exposure. Documented time point: patch test 2, 6 weeks after DPC sensitization. The treatment was: therapeutic diphenylcyclopropenone sensitization with weekly scalp DPC. Unfractionated whole blood was the source from which total RNA was extracted. TCRdb reanalysed the RACE reads using MiXCR and keeps one entry per CDR3 protein. Among tens of thousands of distinct CDR3 sequences, 8.5% to 10% were seen once, and the ten largest hold 11% to 15%. The sequencing used whole blood, collected in connection with sensitization to the hapten diphenylcyclopropenone (DPC). This TCR derives from a woman in her twenties or thirties with alopecia areata. Some clones in this sample may be carry-over from other donors' samples.

CDR3 loop: CASSPDLTGELFF. CDR3 DNA sequence: TGTGCCAGCAGCCCAGATTTAACCGGGGAGCTGTTTTTT. The V and J genes are TRBV28 and TRBJ2-2; D uncertain. CDR1 and CDR2 from the germline V gene are MDHEN and SYDVKM. V gave up 6 bases and J gave up 5 bases, with 10 bases separating them. This CDR3 has 13 amino acids.